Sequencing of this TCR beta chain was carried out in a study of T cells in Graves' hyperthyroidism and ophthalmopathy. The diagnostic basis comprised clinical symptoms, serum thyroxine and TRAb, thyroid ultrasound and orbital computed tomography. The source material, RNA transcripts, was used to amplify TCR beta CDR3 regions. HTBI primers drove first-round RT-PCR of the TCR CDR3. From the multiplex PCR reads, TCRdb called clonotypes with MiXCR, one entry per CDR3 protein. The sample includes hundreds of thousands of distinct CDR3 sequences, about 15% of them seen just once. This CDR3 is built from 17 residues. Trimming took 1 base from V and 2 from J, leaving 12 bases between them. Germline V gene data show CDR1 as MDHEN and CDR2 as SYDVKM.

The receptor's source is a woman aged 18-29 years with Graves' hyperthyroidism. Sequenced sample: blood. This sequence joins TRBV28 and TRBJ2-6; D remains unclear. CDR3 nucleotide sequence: TGTGCCAGCAGTTTATTGGGTTATAGAGCTGGGGCCAACGTCCTGACTTTC. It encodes CASSLLGYRAGANVLTF.